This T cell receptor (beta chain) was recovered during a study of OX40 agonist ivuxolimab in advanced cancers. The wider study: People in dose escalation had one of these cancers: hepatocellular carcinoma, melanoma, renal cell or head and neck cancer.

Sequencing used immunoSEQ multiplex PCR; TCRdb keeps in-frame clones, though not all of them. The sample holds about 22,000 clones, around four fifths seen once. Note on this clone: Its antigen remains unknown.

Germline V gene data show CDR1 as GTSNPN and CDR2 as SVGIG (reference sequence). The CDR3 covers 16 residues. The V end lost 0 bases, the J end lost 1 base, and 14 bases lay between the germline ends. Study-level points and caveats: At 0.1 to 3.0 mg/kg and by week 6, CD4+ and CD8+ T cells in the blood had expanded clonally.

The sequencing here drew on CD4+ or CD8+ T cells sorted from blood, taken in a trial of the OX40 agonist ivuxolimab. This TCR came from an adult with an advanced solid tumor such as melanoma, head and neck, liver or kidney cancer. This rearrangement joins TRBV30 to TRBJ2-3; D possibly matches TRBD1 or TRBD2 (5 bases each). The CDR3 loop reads CAWSVRPGARTDTQYF. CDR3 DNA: TGTGCCTGGAGTGTAAGGCCCGGGGCCCGCACAGATACGCAGTATTTT.